Listed below are T cell receptor beta chains from one sample, sequenced in a study of blood T cell repertoires in COVID-19. The table came from immunoSEQ multiplex PCR; TCRdb's copy has only in-frame clones and leaves some out. The sample records a few hundred thousand clones, around nine tenths being singletons. The sample taken for sequencing was PBMCs or T cells enriched from blood (not recorded which). Source of these receptors: a woman aged 25-40 years who had recovered from COVID-19. CDR3s include the opening cysteine and the closing phenylalanine or tryptophan. D genes are given only for firm matches. Not all rows give a size; the values are once, few, many and, for expanded clones, a class.

j_call v_call clone_size d_call cdr3_aa cdr3_nt
TRBJ1-4 TRBV7-9 - TRBD1 CASSFGQGNVEKLFF TGTGCCAGCAGCTTTGGACAGGGGAACGTTGAAAAACTGTTTTTT
TRBJ2-1 TRBV15 - TRBD1 CATSRVGTGDHEQFF TGTGCCACCAGCAGAGTAGGGACAGGGGACCATGAGCAGTTCTTC
TRBJ1-1 TRBV12-3/TRBV12-4 - - CASSLQGQAFF TGTGCCAGCAGTTTACAGGGCCAAGCTTTCTTT
TRBJ1-4 TRBV19 - - CASSMGPRLANEKLFF TGTGCCAGTAGTATGGGCCCCCGCCTGGCTAATGAAAAACTGTTTTTT
TRBJ2-5 TRBV12-3/TRBV12-4 - - CASSLSRQETQYF TGTGCCAGCAGTTTATCCCGTCAAGAGACCCAGTACTTC
TRBJ2-7 TRBV14 - - CASSQDWGKPHEQYF TGTGCCAGCAGCCAAGACTGGGGCAAACCGCACGAGCAGTACTTC
TRBJ1-3 TRBV6-2/TRBV6-3 - - CASSYPDSPYSGNTIYF TGTGCCAGCAGTTACCCCGACAGCCCTTACTCTGGAAACACCATATATTTT
TRBJ2-7 TRBV30 - - CAWSVGRVQTYEQYF TGTGCCTGGAGTGTTGGTCGAGTCCAAACCTACGAGCAGTACTTC
TRBJ2-7 TRBV5-4 - - CASSLIGAYEQYF TGTGCCAGCAGCTTGATAGGGGCATACGAGCAGTACTTC
TRBJ1-2 TRBV9 - - CASSVIGTNYGYTF TGTGCCAGCAGCGTAATTGGCACCAACTATGGCTACACCTTC
TRBJ1-6 TRBV19 - - CASNSRGVNSPLHF TGTGCCAGTAATTCCCGGGGGGTGAATTCACCCCTCCACTTT
TRBJ1-1 TRBV19 - - CASSIYARGTNTEAFF TGTGCCAGTAGTATATATGCGAGGGGGACGAACACTGAAGCTTTCTTT
TRBJ2-7 TRBV10-3 - TRBD2 CAISDGGRAYEQYF TGTGCCATCAGTGACGGCGGGAGGGCCTACGAGCAGTACTTC
TRBJ1-1 TRBV27 - TRBD1 CASSLGTGMNTEAFF TGTGCCAGCAGTCTGGGGACAGGGATGAACACTGAAGCTTTCTTT
TRBJ2-7 TRBV7-9 - TRBD1 CASSHRDRGYEQYF TGTGCCAGCAGCCACCGGGACAGGGGTTACGAGCAGTACTTC
TRBJ2-2 TRBV7-2 - TRBD2 CASSLVGLVGTGELFF TGTGCCAGCAGCTTAGTGGGACTAGTGGGCACCGGGGAGCTGTTTTTT
TRBJ2-5 TRBV29-1 - TRBD2 CSADGLADYQETQYF TGCAGCGCCGACGGACTAGCGGATTACCAAGAGACCCAGTACTTC
TRBJ1-2 TRBV4-2 once - CASSQESSGYTF TGTGCCAGCAGCCAAGAATCCAGTGGCTACACCTTC
TRBJ1-4 TRBV30 - - CAWTQPGNEKLFF TGTGCCTGGACCCAGCCGGGGAATGAAAAACTGTTTTTT
TRBJ1-1 TRBV14 once - CASSPQMNTEAFF TGTGCCAGCAGCCCCCAGATGAACACTGAAGCTTTCTTT
TRBJ2-1 TRBV3-1/TRBV3-2 - TRBD2 CASSPSGRRYNEQFF TGTGCCAGCAGCCCCAGCGGGAGGAGGTACAATGAGCAGTTCTTC
TRBJ1-1 TRBV7-2 - - CASSLGGATEAFF TGTGCCAGCAGCTTGGGGGGGGCGACTGAAGCTTTCTTT
TRBJ1-2 TRBV9 - TRBD1 CASNLSGTAYGYTF TGTGCCAGCAACCTCTCAGGGACAGCCTATGGCTACACCTTC
TRBJ2-3 TRBV10-3 - - CATWGGGISTDTQYF TGTGCCACCTGGGGGGGCGGGATTAGCACAGATACGCAGTATTTT
TRBJ2-5 TRBV7-6 - - CASSLLRDPETQYF TGTGCCAGCAGCTTACTGCGGGACCCAGAGACCCAGTACTTC
TRBJ2-7 TRBV10-3 - TRBD2 CAISDPPSGSHEQYF TGTGCCATCAGTGATCCCCCTAGCGGGAGCCACGAGCAGTACTTC
TRBJ2-2 TRBV19 - TRBD2 CASTRSGSRTGELFF TGTGCCAGTACGCGGAGCGGGAGCCGCACCGGGGAGCTGTTTTTT
TRBJ2-5 TRBV12-3/TRBV12-4 - TRBD1 CASKTGGKETQYF TGTGCCAGCAAGACAGGGGGCAAGGAGACCCAGTACTTC
TRBJ2-1 TRBV10-3 once TRBD2 CAISEDGTSGRNEQFF TGTGCCATCAGTGAGGACGGGACTAGCGGGAGGAATGAGCAGTTCTTC
TRBJ2-2 TRBV5-1 once - CASSLEGANTGELFF TGCGCCAGCAGCTTGGAAGGGGCGAACACCGGGGAGCTGTTTTTT
TRBJ1-6 TRBV19 - TRBD1 CASSGRTGGTLNSPLHF TGTGCCAGTAGTGGAAGGACAGGAGGTACCCTTAATTCACCCCTCCACTTT
TRBJ1-4 TRBV12-3/TRBV12-4 few - CASSLRVDEKLFF TGTGCCAGCAGTCTCCGGGTGGATGAAAAACTGTTTTTT
TRBJ2-5 TRBV20-1 once TRBD2 CSASRIGGRALRETQYF TGCAGTGCTAGTCGGATCGGTGGGAGGGCCCTGCGAGAGACCCAGTACTTC
TRBJ1-1 TRBV2 - - CASSRETEAFF TGTGCCAGCTCGAGGGAAACTGAAGCTTTCTTT
TRBJ1-2 TRBV2 - TRBD1 CASSSPDRALIYGYTF TGTGCCAGCAGTTCTCCCGACAGGGCCCTTATCTATGGCTACACCTTC